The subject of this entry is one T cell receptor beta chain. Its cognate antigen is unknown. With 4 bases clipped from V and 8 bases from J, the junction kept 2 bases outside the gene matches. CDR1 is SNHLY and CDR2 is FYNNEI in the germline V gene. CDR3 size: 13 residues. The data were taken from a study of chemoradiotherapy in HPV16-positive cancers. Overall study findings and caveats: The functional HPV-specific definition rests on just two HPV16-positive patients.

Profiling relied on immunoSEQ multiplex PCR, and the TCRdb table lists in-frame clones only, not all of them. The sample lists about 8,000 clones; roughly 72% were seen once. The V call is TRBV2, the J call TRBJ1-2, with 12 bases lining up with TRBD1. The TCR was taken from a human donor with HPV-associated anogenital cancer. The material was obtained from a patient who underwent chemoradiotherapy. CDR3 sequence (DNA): TGTGCCAGCAGTGGGGACAGGGGGCTCGGCTACACCTTC. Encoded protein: CASSGDRGLGYTF.